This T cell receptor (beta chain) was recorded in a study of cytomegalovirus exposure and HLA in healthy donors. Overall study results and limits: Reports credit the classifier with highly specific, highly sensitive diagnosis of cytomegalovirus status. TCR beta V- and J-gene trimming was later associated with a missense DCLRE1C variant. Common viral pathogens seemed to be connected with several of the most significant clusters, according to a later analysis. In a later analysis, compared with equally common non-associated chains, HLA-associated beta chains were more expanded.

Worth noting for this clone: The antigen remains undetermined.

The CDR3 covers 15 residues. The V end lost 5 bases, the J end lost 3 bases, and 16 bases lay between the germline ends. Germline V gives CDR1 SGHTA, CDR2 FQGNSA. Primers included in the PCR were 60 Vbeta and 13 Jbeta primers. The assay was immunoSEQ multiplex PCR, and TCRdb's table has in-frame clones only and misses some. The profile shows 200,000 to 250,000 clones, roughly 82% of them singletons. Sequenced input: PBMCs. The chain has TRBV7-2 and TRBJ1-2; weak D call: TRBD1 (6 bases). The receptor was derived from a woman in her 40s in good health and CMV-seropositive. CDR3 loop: CASSVGHLGDYGYTF. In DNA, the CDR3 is TGTGCCAGCAGCGTGGGACACTTGGGGGACTATGGCTACACCTTC.